This T cell receptor beta chain was recorded in a study of blood T cells in healthy people across ages. Regarding the study as a whole: Investigators treated diversity estimates from one million T cells as underestimates. Naive CD4+ cells and diversity were both higher in long-lived donors than in aged donors.

This clonotype was recorded once. Its matching antigen is unknown. Possible read error: a much larger clone is one base away. PCR was performed a second time for roughly 7 to 12 cycles using a sample-barcoded 5' primer and a J-beta primer mix. A single record per CDR3 protein comes from TCRdb applying MiXCR to the 5' RACE reads. The table has about 700,000 distinct CDR3 sequences, roughly 32% seen once. V dropped 6 bases and J dropped 3; count of bases not matched to a gene: 7. The germline V gene has CDR1 SNHLY and CDR2 FYNNEI. This CDR3 has 14 amino acids. This sequence joins TRBV2 and TRBJ1-2, with 7 positions matching TRBD1. The sequencing sample was made of blood. This receptor was identified in an elderly woman in good health. CDR3 protein: CASRARGGDYGYTF. The CDR3 DNA sequence: TGTGCCAGCAGGGCCAGGGGGGGGGACTATGGCTACACCTTC. The complete variable domain, with remaining parts taken from reference TRBV2 and TRBJ1-2, reads EPEVTQTPSHQVTQMGQEVILRCVPISNHLYFYWYRQILGQKVEFLVSFYNNEISEKSEIFDDQFSVERPDGSNFTLKIRSTKLEDSAMYFCASRARGGDYGYTFGSGTRLTVV.